The 21 T cell receptor beta chains given below trace back to one sample, sequenced in a study of CD8+ T cells in alopecia areata. Extraction of RNA preceded its reverse transcription into cDNA, which served as the sequencing template. Data came from immunoSEQ multiplex PCR; TCRdb stores just in-frame clones and leaves some out. The data contain around 250,000 clones, under 80% of them singletons. Sequencing used CD4+ T cells sorted from blood, obtained at week 0. The receptors were gathered from a human donor with alopecia areata.

This chain connects TRBV4-2 to TRBJ1-1, with D unresolved. The germline V gene encodes CDR1 LGHNA and CDR2 YNFKEQ. The CDR3 covers 15 residues. V lost 0 bases and J 1 base, leaving 9 bases between the germline ends. The CDR3: CASSQDSGGNTEAFF. The CDR3 DNA is TGTGCCAGCAGCCAAGATTCGGGAGGGAACACTGAAGCTTTCTTT.

V is TRBV4-2 and J is TRBJ1-4; the D is unclear. The CDR3 has 11 residues. CDR1 is LGHNA, CDR2 YNFKEQ, per germline. Trimming shortened V by 4 bases and J by 8 bases, and 5 bases separated the two germline ends. In DNA, the CDR3 is TGTGCCAGCAGCCCGGGAGAAAAACTGTTTTTT. As protein: CASSPGEKLFF.

As to this clone: One junction end disagrees with the germline gene, perhaps due to a read error. The V call is TRBV10-3, the J call TRBJ2-3, with TRBD2 matching over 9 bases. CDR3 size: 10 residues. Germline V gives CDR1 ENHRY, CDR2 SYGVKD. CDR3 in amino acids: CAIGRGGADF. CDR3 nucleotide sequence: TGTGCCATCGGGCGGGGGGGCGCGGATTTT.

CDR3 nucleotides: TGTGCCTGGAGTGTTTTGGGGCCCGGGCAGTTCTTC. It yields the protein CAWSVLGPGQFF. The rearrangement uses TRBV30 and TRBJ2-1; weak D call: TRBD1 (5 bases). The CDR3 spans 12 residues. Trimming pared 0 bases from V and 12 bases from J, leaving 12 bases between. Looked up from germline, CDR1 is GTSNPN and CDR2 is SVGIG (reference sequence).

This clone was observed a few times. V usage is TRBV30 and J usage is TRBJ1-2, with a possible D match to TRBD1 (5 bases). V gave up 3 bases and J gave up 5 bases, with 13 bases separating them. CDR1 is GTSNPN, CDR2 SVGIG, per germline (reference sequence). The CDR3 length is 13 residues. CDR3 residues: CAWREGPGYGYTF. The DNA for the CDR3 is TGTGCCTGGAGAGAGGGGCCGGGATATGGCTACACCTTC.

The J gene is TRBJ2-7, the V gene TRBV25-1; TRBD1 aligns across 9 bases. CDR1 and CDR2 (germline): MGHDK, SYGVNS. The CDR3 is 14 amino acids. V lost 10 bases and J lost 3; bases outside the gene matches: 10. The CDR3 DNA sequence: TGTGCCACCATGGGACAGGGAACTATCTACGAGCAGTACTTC. Its protein product is CATMGQGTIYEQYF.

The chain has TRBV5-1 and TRBJ1-6, with 8 bases fitting TRBD1. This CDR3 is 15 amino acids long. V shed 1 base, J shed 10 bases, and the junction held 7 bases outside the gene matches. The germline CDR1 and CDR2 sequences are SGHRS and YFSETQ. CDR3 bases: TGCGCCAGCAGCTTGCAAGACAGGGGAGGGTCACCCCTCCACTTT. It specifies CASSLQDRGGSPLHF.

In the case of this clone: Other DNA variants within this sample encode the same CDR3. The chain uses TRBV5-1 and TRBJ2-5; 11 bases agree with TRBD1. Germline V gives CDR1 SGHRS, CDR2 YFSETQ. The CDR3 totals 14 residues. V trimming: 4 bases; J trimming: 4 bases; junction bases outside the gene matches: 3. This CDR3 is CASSPGTGGETQYF. The CDR3 DNA reads TGCGCCAGCAGCCCCGGGACAGGGGGAGAGACCCAGTACTTC.

There are a few counts of this clone. The rearrangement links TRBV10-3 to TRBJ1-2; D is unclear. The length of the CDR3 is 12 residues. The V gene's germline CDR1 is ENHRY and CDR2 SYGVKD. The V end was cut by 2 bases, the J end by 8 bases, with 9 bases between. CDR3 bases: TGTGCCATCAGTGAGGCGCAAAGCGGCTACACCTTC. It codes for CAISEAQSGYTF.

The rearrangement uses TRBV25-1 and TRBJ2-7; 7 bases are a match to TRBD1. This CDR3 has 15 amino acids. Germline-derived CDR1 and CDR2 are MGHDK and SYGVNS. After removal of 4 bases from V and 3 bases from J, the junction contained 9 bases not matched to a gene. The CDR3 reads CASSVQNRGDYEQYF. CDR3 bases: TGTGCCAGCAGTGTTCAAAACAGGGGAGACTACGAGCAGTACTTC.

This clone appeared a few times. The rearrangement joins TRBV9 to TRBJ2-3; a weak D match, TRBD2 (6 bases). Germline assignment: CDR1 SGDLS and CDR2 YYNGEE. The CDR3 runs to 14 residues. With 4 bases removed from V and 8 bases from J, the gap between germline ends came to 17 bases. The CDR3 reads CASSTGPREATQYF. The CDR3 nucleotides read TGTGCCAGCAGCACAGGCCCAAGGGAGGCTACGCAGTATTTT. Full variable domain (outside the CDR3, taken from reference TRBV9 and TRBJ2-3): DSGVTQTPKHLITATGQRVTLRCSPRSGDLSVYWYQQSLDQGLQFLIQYYNGEERAKGNILERFSAQQFPDLHSELNLSSLELGDSALYFCASSTGPREATQYFGPGTRLTVL.

This clone was seen only a few times. The V and J genes are TRBV7-3 and TRBJ2-1, with no clear D. The V end was cut by 2 bases, the J end by 7 bases, with 12 bases between. The CDR3 is 14 residues long. Looked up from germline, CDR1 is SGHTA and CDR2 is FQGTGA. The CDR3, as DNA: TGTGCCAGCAGCTTAGGGAACACAGTTAATGAGCAGTTCTTC. Protein product: CASSLGNTVNEQFF.

The rearrangement joins TRBV29-1 to TRBJ2-5; TRBD1 agrees at 9 bases. Germline V gene lookup returns CDR1 SQVTM and CDR2 ANQGSEA. This CDR3 has 14 amino acids. After removal of 7 bases from V and 1 base from J, the junction contained 7 bases not matched to a gene. The CDR3 is CSARRTGAQETQYF. The CDR3 bases are TGCAGCGCCCGCCGGACAGGGGCCCAAGAGACCCAGTACTTC. The full variable domain, in which reference TRBV29-1 and TRBJ2-5 provide the parts outside the CDR3, is SAVISQKPSRDICQRGTSLTIQCQVDSQVTMMFWYRQQPGQSLTLIATANQGSEATYESGFVIDKFPISRPNLTFSTLTVSNMSPEDSSIYLCSARRTGAQETQYFGPGTRLLVL.

The V and J genes are TRBV7-9 and TRBJ1-2, with D unclear. Per germline, CDR1 SEHNR and CDR2 FQNEAQ (reference sequence). The V gene lost 0 bases and the J gene lost 3 bases, with 11 bases spanning the gap. CDR3 length equals 15 residues. The CDR3 DNA is TGTGCCAGCAGCTTAGCGGAGGGAATGGACTATGGCTACACCTTC. It translates to CASSLAEGMDYGYTF.

The chain uses TRBV29-1 and TRBJ1-1; D is unresolved. V gave up 3 bases and J gave up 2 bases, with 7 bases separating them. CDR3 size: 12 residues. Germline V gene data show CDR1 as SQVTM and CDR2 as ANQGSEA. The DNA for the CDR3 is TGCAGCGTTGATGAGGGCAACACTGAAGCTTTCTTT. This gives the protein CSVDEGNTEAFF.

V is TRBV7-2 and J is TRBJ1-2; D uncertain. The CDR3 is made up of 11 amino acids. Germline CDR1 and CDR2: SGHTA and FQGNSA. Trimming removed 4 bases at V and 8 bases at J, with 8 bases between. The CDR3 is CASSSTWGYTF. As DNA, the CDR3 is TGTGCCAGCAGCTCTACCTGGGGCTACACCTTC.

The chain couples TRBV7-9 to TRBJ2-3; no reliable D call. Between the trimmed V and J ends, which lost 4 bases and 4 bases, there was a span of 12 bases. Germline CDR1 SEHNR, CDR2 FQNEAQ (reference sequence). CDR3 size: 14 residues. The CDR3 nucleotides read TGTGCCAGCAGCTCCCCTAAGTGGTCAGATACGCAGTATTTT. This gives the protein CASSSPKWSDTQYF.

The chain employs TRBV5-1 and TRBJ1-1, with TRBD1 identical over 9 bases. Losses at the gene ends were 0 bases for V and 4 bases for J; bases not matched to a gene: 1. Germline lookup yields CDR1 SGHRS and CDR2 YFSETQ. The CDR3 runs to 14 residues. The CDR3 nucleotides read TGCGCCAGCAGCTTGGACAGGGGGCGCACTGAAGCTTTCTTT. Its translation: CASSLDRGRTEAFF.

The chain joins TRBV30 to TRBJ2-2; 9 nucleotides match TRBD1. This CDR3 contains 16 residues. V lost 7 bases, J lost 1 base, and 10 bases stayed unmatched. Per germline, CDR1 GTSNPN and CDR2 SVGIG (reference sequence). CDR3 loop: CASKLRTGVNTGELFF. The CDR3 DNA sequence: TGTGCCTCAAAACTTCGGACAGGGGTGAACACCGGGGAGCTGTTTTTT.

The chain employs TRBV5-1 and TRBJ2-7, with a tentative D call TRBD2 (6 bases). V lost 0 bases to trimming and J lost 1 base, with 14 bases between them. The germline CDR1 and CDR2 sequences are SGHRS and YFSETQ. The CDR3 consists of 16 residues. CDR3 in DNA: TGCGCCAGCAGCTTGGTCGGGGGATTCAAATCCTACGAGCAGTACTTC. This codes for CASSLVGGFKSYEQYF.

This chain uses TRBV5-4 with TRBJ1-1; D is unclear. The CDR3 loop spans 11 amino acids. Looked up from germline, CDR1 is SGHNT and CDR2 is YYREEE (reference sequence). Between the trimmed V and J ends, which lost 4 bases and 3 bases, there was a span of 4 bases. The CDR3 DNA is TGTGCCAGCAGCCACGACACTGAAGCTTTCTTT. Translated, it gives CASSHDTEAFF. Based on the CDR3 plus reference TRBV5-4 and TRBJ1-1, the full variable domain is ETGVTQSPTHLIKTRGQQVTLRCSSQSGHNTVSWYQQALGQGPQFIFQYYREEENGRGNFPPRFSGLQFPNYSSELNVNALELDDSALYLCASSHDTEAFFGQGTRLTVV.